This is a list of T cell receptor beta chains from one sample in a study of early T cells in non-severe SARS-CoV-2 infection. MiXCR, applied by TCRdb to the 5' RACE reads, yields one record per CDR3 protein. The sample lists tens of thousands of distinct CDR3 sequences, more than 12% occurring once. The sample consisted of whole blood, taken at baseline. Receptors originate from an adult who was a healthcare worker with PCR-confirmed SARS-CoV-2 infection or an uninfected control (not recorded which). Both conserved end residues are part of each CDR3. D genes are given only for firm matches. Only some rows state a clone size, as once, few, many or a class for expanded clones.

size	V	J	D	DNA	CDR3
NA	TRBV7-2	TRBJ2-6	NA	TGTGCCAGCAGCTTAGGATCGCGGCACTCTGGGGCCAACGTCCTGACTTTC	CASSLGSRHSGANVLTF
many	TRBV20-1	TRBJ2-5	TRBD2	TGCAGTGCTCGAAGTGTAGCGGGAGTGGGAGAGACCCAGTACTTC	CSARSVAGVGETQYF
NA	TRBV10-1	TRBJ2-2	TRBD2	TGCGCCAGCTCCCGCGGGGGACCGGGGGAGCTGTTTTTT	CASSRGGPGELFF
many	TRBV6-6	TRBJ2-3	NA	TGTGCCAGCAGCCCCTGGGTCGGAACAGATACGCAGTATTTT	CASSPWVGTDTQYF
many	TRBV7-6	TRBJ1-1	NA	TGTGCCAGCAGCTTACTGGCATCGGATGGGAGCACTGAAGCTTTCTTT	CASSLLASDGSTEAFF
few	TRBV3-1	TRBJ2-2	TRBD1	TGTGCCAGCAGCGCCCGGGACAGGGACATCGGGGAGCTGTTTTTT	CASSARDRDIGELFF
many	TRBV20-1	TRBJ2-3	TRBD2	TGCAGTGCTAGAGTCGGGACTAGCGGCACAGATACGCAGTATTTT	CSARVGTSGTDTQYF
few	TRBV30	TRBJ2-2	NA	TGTGCCTTGAGGAGCGGGTCCACCGGGGAGCTGTTTTTT	CALRSGSTGELFF
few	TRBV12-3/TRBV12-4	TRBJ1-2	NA	TGTGCCAGCAGTTCACAGGTCTATGGCTACACCTTC	CASSSQVYGYTF
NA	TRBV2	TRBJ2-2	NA	TGTGCCAGCAGTGGGGGACTTTTAAACACCGGGGAGCTGTTTTTT	CASSGGLLNTGELFF
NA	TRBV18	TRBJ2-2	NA	TGTGCCAGCTCACCACCTAGTGGCACCGGGGAGCTGTTTTTT	CASSPPSGTGELFF
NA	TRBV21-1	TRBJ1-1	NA	TGTGCCAGCAGCAAGCCACGGAATGAAGCTTTCTTT	CASSKPRNEAFF
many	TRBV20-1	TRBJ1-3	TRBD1	TGCAGTGCTAGACTCCTCCCCGGGACAGATGCCCTCTCTGGAAACACCATATATTTT	CSARLLPGTDALSGNTIYF
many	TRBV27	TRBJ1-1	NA	TGTGCCAGCAGACAGAGGGGGGATCGCTCTGAAGCTTTCTTT	CASRQRGDRSEAFF
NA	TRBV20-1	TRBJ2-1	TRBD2	TGCAGTGCTAGTACCAGCGGGATATCCTACAATGAGCAGTTCTTC	CSASTSGISYNEQFF
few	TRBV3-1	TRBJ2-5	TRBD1	TGTGCCAGCAGCAATTCACCGGGACAGCAAGAGACCCAGTACTTC	CASSNSPGQQETQYF
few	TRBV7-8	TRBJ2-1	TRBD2	TGTGCCAGCAGGGGACTAGCGGGCACTTTTTACAATGAGCAGTTCTTC	CASRGLAGTFYNEQFF
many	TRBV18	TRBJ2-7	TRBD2	TGTGCCAGCTCACCGCAAACTAGCGGGAACGGCGAGCAGCACTTC	CASSPQTSGNGEQHF
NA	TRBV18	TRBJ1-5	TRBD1	TGTGCCAGCTCACTGACCGACAGGGGCCCGAGGGCCCAGCATTTT	CASSLTDRGPRAQHF
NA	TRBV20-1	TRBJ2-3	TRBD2	TGCAGTGCTGAAAAGCGGGACACAGATACGCAGTATTTT	CSAEKRDTDTQYF
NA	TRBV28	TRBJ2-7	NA	TGTGCCAGCAGTTACCCCGCCCGGAGGGGCTCCTACGAGCAGTACTTC	CASSYPARRGSYEQYF
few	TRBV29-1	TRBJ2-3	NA	TGCAGCGTGGTAGCTGACAGCACAGATACGCAGTATTTT	CSVVADSTDTQYF